This T cell receptor beta chain was recovered during a study of T-cell reconstitution after alpha-beta-depleted transplantation in children. Study-wide results and caveats: It was reported that alpha-beta T cells came from several hundred expanded graft clones (about two months after transplant). Certain patients had high TCRbeta diversity at day 60, and it came from recipient T cells and thymic progenitors that survived.

The sample holds a few counts of this clonotype. What it recognizes is unknown. CDR3 length: 13 residues. Germline loops: CDR1 SGHRS, CDR2 YFSETQ. The junction had 5 bases not matched to a gene; V was cut back by 2 bases and J by 6 bases. Unique molecular identifiers tagged the TCRbeta library. MiXCR, applied by TCRdb to the PCR reads, yields one record per CDR3 protein. The table has about 200,000 distinct CDR3 sequences, about 6% seen once. The genes are TRBV5-1 and TRBJ2-7, with 7 bases aligning to TRBD1. The source was PBMCs, collected before TCRalphabeta/CD19-depleted stem cell transplant. The clonotype originates from a girl in the first two years of life with combined immunodeficiency, due to receive a stem cell transplant. The CDR3 DNA follows: TGCGCCAGCAGCTTAGGGGACAGTAGCGAGCAGTACTTC. Its protein product is CASSLGDSSEQYF.